The 26 T cell receptor beta chains below come from one sample, sequenced in a study of T cell responses to AZD1222 COVID-19 vaccine. Repertoires were generated with immunoSEQ multiplex PCR, while TCRdb's copy carries only in-frame clones and drops some. This sample has roughly 130,000 clones, with about 90% found just once. This specimen consisted of peripheral blood, obtained on day 0 of AZD1222 vaccination. These receptors were collected from an adult in good health.

This rearrangement joins TRBV3-1 (or the pseudogene TRBV3-2) to TRBJ1-5; possible D gene TRBD1, 5 bases. The V gene's germline CDR1 is LGHDT and CDR2 YNNKEL (reference sequence). The CDR3 contains 13 residues. V was cut by 1 base and J by 6 bases, with 7 bases left in between. In nucleotides, the CDR3 is TGTGCCAGCAGCCAAGGGCAGGGTCAGCCCCAGCATTTT. This translates into CASSQGQGQPQHF.

The V call is TRBV5-4, the J call TRBJ1-1; weak D call: TRBD1 (5 bases). Germline V gives CDR1 SGHNT, CDR2 YYREEE (reference sequence). The CDR3 is made up of 17 amino acids. The germline V and J ends were trimmed by 0 bases and 1 base, with 16 bases remaining between them. CDR3 sequence reads: CASSLARGGGRNTEAFF. CDR3 in DNA: TGTGCCAGCAGCTTGGCCCGTGGCGGGGGACGGAACACTGAAGCTTTCTTT.

J is TRBJ1-2 and V is TRBV29-1, with 8 bases lining up with TRBD1. The CDR3 covers 13 residues. Germline CDR1 is SQVTM and CDR2 is ANQGSEA. Trimming cost V 4 bases and J 2 bases; bases outside gene matches: 3. CDR3 residues: CSVVGQENYGYTF. Written as DNA, the CDR3 is TGCAGCGTTGTGGGACAGGAAAACTATGGCTACACCTTC.

This rearrangement joins TRBV11-2 to TRBJ1-5; perhaps TRBD1 as D (5 bases). V lost 5 bases and J 5 bases, leaving 16 bases between the germline ends. CDR3 length: 15 residues. Germline CDR1 SGHAT, CDR2 FQNNGV. The CDR3 region is CASSPLGTSYQPQHF. For the CDR3, the DNA is TGTGCCAGCAGCCCGCTCGGGACGAGTTATCAGCCCCAGCATTTT.

The chain uses TRBV14 and TRBJ2-1; D may be TRBD1 or TRBD2 (5 bases each). Trimming removed 2 bases at V and 9 bases at J, with 14 bases between. Germline V CDR1 and CDR2: SGHDN, FVKESK. The CDR3 spans 14 residues. The CDR3 is CASSQSPGRVEQFF. CDR3 in DNA: TGTGCCAGCAGCCAATCCCCGGGGCGGGTTGAGCAGTTCTTC.

This rearrangement joins TRBV6-4 to TRBJ2-2; TRBD1 matches 7 bases. Germline CDR1 and CDR2: MRHNA and SNTAGT. The CDR3 length is 15 residues. V lost 3 bases and J lost 1; bases outside the gene matches: 2. The CDR3, as DNA: TGTGCCAGCAGTGATAGGGACAGGAACACCGGGGAGCTGTTTTTT. Translation gives CASSDRDRNTGELFF.

The J gene is TRBJ2-7, the V gene TRBV25-1; tentatively, D is TRBD1 or TRBD2 (5 bases each). V lost 4 bases and J lost 5, with 15 bases in between. Germline V gene lookup returns CDR1 MGHDK and CDR2 SYGVNS. This CDR3 is 14 amino acids long. CDR3 loop: CASSGTRERNEQYF. The CDR3 coding sequence is TGTGCCAGCAGTGGGACCAGGGAGAGGAACGAGCAGTACTTC.

V gene TRBV27 combines with J gene TRBJ1-2; D unclear. V gave up 3 bases and J gave up 8 bases, with 16 bases separating them. The CDR3 has 14 amino acids. In germline, CDR1 is MNHEY, CDR2 SMNVEV (reference sequence). The CDR3 region is CASSFFPERVGYTF. In DNA form, the CDR3 reads TGTGCCAGCAGTTTTTTCCCCGAGAGAGTGGGCTACACCTTC.

CDR3 in DNA: TGTGCCAGTAGTATAGCTGAAGGGGCTTGGTACGAGCAGTACTTC. As protein: CASSIAEGAWYEQYF. The genes are TRBV19 and TRBJ2-7; perhaps TRBD1 as D (5 bases). V dropped 1 base and J dropped 4 bases, with 14 bases sitting between them. This CDR3 comprises 15 residues. CDR1 and CDR2 (germline): LNHDA, SQIVND (reference sequence). Drawing the rest from reference TRBV19 and TRBJ2-7, the complete variable domain is DGGITQSPKYLFRKEGQNVTLSCEQNLNHDAMYWYRQDPGQGLRLIYYSQIVNDFQKGDIAEGYSVSREKKESFPLTVTSAQKNPTAFYLCASSIAEGAWYEQYFGPGTRLTVT.

The count of this clone is one. The chain carries TRBV13 and TRBJ2-1; perhaps TRBD2 as D (6 bases). CDR3 length equals 15 residues. Trimming removed 0 bases from V and 8 bases from J, with 14 bases in between. Germline loops: CDR1 PRHDT, CDR2 FYEKMQ (reference sequence). CDR3 amino acids: CASSLGGAGGDEQFF. CDR3 in DNA: TGTGCCAGCAGCTTAGGAGGAGCGGGTGGGGATGAGCAGTTCTTC.

This chain joins TRBV5-4 and TRBJ1-2; the D gene is possibly TRBD1 (6 bases). V lost 2 bases and J 4 bases, leaving 9 bases between the germline ends. The CDR3 extends over 13 amino acids. Looked up from germline, CDR1 is SGHNT and CDR2 is YYREEE (reference sequence). CDR3 residues: CASSFQGRYGYTF. Here the CDR3 DNA reads TGTGCCAGCAGCTTCCAGGGGCGCTATGGCTACACCTTC.

This sequence joins TRBV6-6 and TRBJ2-1, with TRBD2 matching over 11 bases. The CDR3 is 15 residues long. In germline, CDR1 is MNHNY, CDR2 SVGAGI (reference sequence). The V segment lost 4 bases and the J segment 5 bases; nucleotides outside the gene matches: 4. CDR3 protein: CASSSPGLADNEQFF. As DNA, the CDR3 is TGTGCCAGCAGTTCCCCGGGACTAGCGGACAATGAGCAGTTCTTC.

The gene calls are TRBV3-1 (or the pseudogene TRBV3-2) and TRBJ1-4; D uncertain. V was cut by 0 bases and J by 2 bases, with 7 bases left in between. This CDR3 comprises 15 residues. Germline V CDR1 and CDR2: LGHDT, YNNKEL (reference sequence). In DNA, the CDR3 is TGTGCCAGCAGCCAAGATCCACGCACTAATGAAAAACTGTTTTTT. Translating gives CASSQDPRTNEKLFF.

This clone was found once. This chain connects TRBV5-4 to TRBJ2-6, with TRBD2 as a possible D gene (6 bases). The CDR3 extends over 16 amino acids. The germline V gene has CDR1 SGHNT and CDR2 YYREEE (reference sequence). The V end lost 6 bases, the J end lost 2 bases, and 15 bases lay between the germline ends. In DNA form, the CDR3 reads TGTGCCAGCAAAGGAGGGGACTGGGCTGGGGCCAACGTCCTGACTTTC. This translates into CASKGGDWAGANVLTF.

The chain employs TRBV12-3 or TRBV12-4 and TRBJ2-5; maybe TRBD1 (6 bases). V was cut by 6 bases and J by 5 bases, with 10 bases left in between. This CDR3 has 12 residues. Here the CDR3 reads CASRQGTETQYF. Here the CDR3 DNA reads TGTGCCAGCAGACAGGGAACTGAGACCCAGTACTTC.

A single count supports this clone. A read error is possible here, since a much larger clone lies one base away. This chain uses TRBV29-1 with TRBJ2-7; possible D gene TRBD2, 6 bases. The ends were cut back, 5 bases at V and 5 bases at J, with 13 bases in the middle. The CDR3 has 12 amino acids. Germline V CDR1 and CDR2: SQVTM, ANQGSEA. The CDR3 coding sequence is TGCAGCGTTTGGACTAACTGGGACGAGCAGTACTTC. Its protein product is CSVWTNWDEQYF.

The table lists this clone with a few counts. The chain links TRBV19 to TRBJ1-1; D perhaps matches TRBD1 (6 bases). Germline CDR1 is LNHDA and CDR2 is SQIVND (reference sequence). V dropped 4 bases and J dropped 2 bases, with 14 bases sitting between them. The CDR3 has 15 amino acids. The CDR3 is CASSTITGTNTEAFF. CDR3 sequence (DNA): TGTGCCAGTAGTACCATTACAGGGACCAACACTGAAGCTTTCTTT.

The CDR3 reads CASGQGTPGELFF. In DNA form, the CDR3 reads TGTGCCAGTGGACAGGGGACCCCCGGGGAGCTGTTTTTT. J is TRBJ2-2 and V is TRBV6-5, with 9 positions matching TRBD1. The CDR3 contains 13 residues. Germline V gives CDR1 MNHEY, CDR2 SVGAGI. Trimming cost V 9 bases and J 6 bases; bases outside gene matches: 5.

CDR3 nucleotides: TGCGCCAGCCGGCCGCGGACAGGGGGCGAATCACCCCTCCACTTT. Protein: CASRPRTGGESPLHF. The chain links TRBV5-1 to TRBJ1-6; 11 nucleotides agree with TRBD1. Germline V CDR1 and CDR2: SGHRS, YFSETQ. With 7 bases clipped from V and 10 bases from J, the junction kept 10 bases outside the gene matches. This CDR3 region has 15 residues.

The chain combines TRBV9 with TRBJ1-3; D might be TRBD1 (5 bases). V gave up 0 bases and J gave up 7 bases, with 17 bases separating them. Per germline, CDR1 SGDLS and CDR2 YYNGEE. The CDR3 is 16 amino acids. The CDR3 bases are TGTGCCAGCAGCGTAGTCGGGACGGGATCGGAGAACACCATATATTTT. Amino acids: CASSVVGTGSENTIYF.

This clone appeared once. The genes are TRBV7-8 and TRBJ2-7; D is undetermined. The V gene's germline CDR1 is SGHVS and CDR2 FQNEAQ. V was clipped by 5 bases and J by 3 bases, with 5 bases between them. This CDR3 has 11 residues. This CDR3 is CASSQIYEQYF. The DNA of the CDR3 is TGTGCCAGCAGCCAAATCTACGAGCAGTACTTC. Together with reference TRBV7-8 and TRBJ2-7, the CDR3 gives the full variable domain: GAGVSQSPRYKVAKRGQDVALRCDPISGHVSLFWYQQALGQGPEFLTYFQNEAQLDKSGLPSDRFFAERPEGSVSTLKIQRTQQEDSAVYLCASSQIYEQYFGPGTRLTVT.

This clone showed up just once. The V call is TRBV30, the J call TRBJ1-2; D is ambiguous. The CDR3 contains 10 residues. The V end was cut by 5 bases, the J end by 8 bases, with 9 bases between. Germline lookup yields CDR1 GTSNPN and CDR2 SVGIG (reference sequence). The DNA for the CDR3 is TGTGCCTGGGGCCTCCAGGGCTACACCTTC. As protein: CAWGLQGYTF.

The genes are TRBV7-8 and TRBJ2-7, with 9 bases matching TRBD1. With 5 bases clipped from V and 3 bases from J, the junction kept 2 bases outside the gene matches. Germline V gene lookup returns CDR1 SGHVS and CDR2 FQNEAQ. This CDR3 comprises 13 residues. CDR3 nucleotides: TGTGCCAGCAGCCGGGACAGGGTCTACGAGCAGTACTTC. Translated: CASSRDRVYEQYF.

The CDR3 sequence: CASNPRTTNTGELFF. Here the CDR3 DNA reads TGTGCCAGCAACCCCCGGACAACGAACACCGGGGAGCTGTTTTTT. V is TRBV2 and J is TRBJ2-2; maybe TRBD1 (5 bases). CDR1 and CDR2 (germline): SNHLY, FYNNEI. V was cut by 7 bases and J by 0 bases, with 12 bases left in between. The CDR3 contains 15 residues.

The rearrangement uses TRBV5-1 and TRBJ1-3; tentatively, D is TRBD1 (6 bases). V lost 4 bases to trimming and J lost 3 bases, with 11 bases between them. This CDR3 is 14 amino acids long. CDR1 and CDR2 (germline): SGHRS, YFSETQ. The chain's CDR3 is CASSTGLSGNTIYF. The CDR3 nucleotides read TGCGCCAGCAGCACAGGGCTAAGTGGAAACACCATATATTTT. Filled out from reference TRBV5-1 and TRBJ1-3, the complete variable domain reads KAGVTQTPRYLIKTRGQQVTLSCSPISGHRSVSWYQQTPGQGLQFLFEYFSETQRNKGNFPGRFSGRQFSNSRSEMNVSTLELGDSALYLCASSTGLSGNTIYFGEGSWLTVV.

Here the CDR3 DNA reads TGCGCCAGCAGCCCAAATGGACAGACCTATGGCTACACCTTC. Its translation is CASSPNGQTYGYTF. The chain couples TRBV5-1 to TRBJ1-2; D may be TRBD1 (6 bases). The length of the CDR3 is 14 residues. The V end lost 4 bases, the J end lost 4 bases, and 14 bases lay between the germline ends. Germline V CDR1 and CDR2: SGHRS, YFSETQ.